This T cell receptor beta chain was captured in a study of blood T cell repertoires in COVID-19. On the study more broadly: Acute and convalescent COVID-19 samples came from the United States, Italy and Spain. Sample material is recorded as cDNA or gDNA derived from T cells, B-cell-depleted T cells, or PBMCs.

Methods used by the authors: By means of reference gene primer amplification, nucleated cell counts were estimated. Sequencing used immunoSEQ multiplex PCR; TCRdb keeps in-frame clones, though not all of them. The V and J calls and clone size are taken from that table; D and trimming were inferred from the DNA. Found here are a few hundred thousand clones, 65% to 90% of them singletons; the top ten hold approximately 7.6%. Per the germline V gene, CDR1 is SGDLS and CDR2 is YYNGEE. V lost 0 bases to trimming and J lost 6 bases, with 3 bases between them. CDR3 length: 11 residues. This clone was counted once.

The rearrangement uses TRBV9 and TRBJ1-1; D is ambiguous. The sample comprised peripheral blood. This clonotype originated in a human donor in a cohort sampled during active COVID-19. The CDR3 sequence is CASSVDSEAFF. CDR3 nucleotides: TGTGCCAGCAGCGTAGACTCTGAAGCTTTCTTT.